This is a list of T cell receptor beta chains from one sample in a study of T cell repertoires in cytomegalovirus infection. Each CDR3 protein gets one entry after TCRdb re-called the reads with MiXCR. The table has 400,000 or so distinct CDR3 sequences, about a sixth seen once. The source material was PBMCs. These receptor sequences come from a human donor in good health (CMV status not recorded). Some clones in this sample may be carry-over from other donors' samples. The CDR3 runs from the conserved cysteine through the conserved F or W. A D gene is named only where the DNA matches it firmly. Clone size is stated in some rows and not others, as once, few, many or a class when expanded.

TRBV24-1	many	TRBJ2-3	TRBD2	15	TGTGCCACCAGTGACCAGCGGGACGGCACAGATACGCAGTATTTT	CATSDQRDGTDTQYF
TRBV11-3	-	TRBJ2-1	TRBD1	17	TGTGCCAGCAGTTCGGGACAGGGGATGATGGGGGGGCATGAGCAGTTCTTC	CASSSGQGMMGGHEQFF
TRBV10-3	many	TRBJ2-3	TRBD1	14	TGTGCCATCAGAAGTACAGGGGTGGGAGATACGCAGTATTTT	CAIRSTGVGDTQYF
TRBV7-9	-	TRBJ2-7	-	12	TGTGCCAGCAGCCCTAACACAGGTACCGTGTACTTC	CASSPNTGTVYF
TRBV11-2	many	TRBJ1-1	-	15	TGTGCCAGCAACCCGAGGGGGGTTGGGGGCACTGAAGCTTTCTTT	CASNPRGVGGTEAFF
TRBV7-2	many	TRBJ2-6	-	16	TGTGCCAGCAGCTTAGTTTCAGTGTCTGGGGCCAACGTCCTGACTTTC	CASSLVSVSGANVLTF
TRBV29-1	few	TRBJ2-5	-	13	TGCAGCGCCTTAGGCGGGGGCCGAGAGACCCAGTACTTC	CSALGGGRETQYF
TRBV4-1	few	TRBJ2-1	-	14	TGCGCCAGCAGCCAAAAGACTGGATGGAATGAGCAGTTCTTC	CASSQKTGWNEQFF
TRBV28	few	TRBJ1-1	-	12	TGTGCCAGCATTAGGGACTACACTGAAGCTTTCTTT	CASIRDYTEAFF
TRBV7-2	many	TRBJ2-1	TRBD2	15	TGTGCCAGCAGTCGTCGGGAGGGGCCTGGGTATGAGCAGTTCTTC	CASSRREGPGYEQFF
TRBV28	few	TRBJ2-7	-	16	TGTGCCAGCAGAGGGACTCGAGATTCTAGCTCCTACGAGCAGTACTTC	CASRGTRDSSSYEQYF
TRBV12-3/TRBV12-4	few	TRBJ2-5	-	13	TGTGCCAGCAGTTTCGCTAGCGCGGAGACCCAGTACTTC	CASSFASAETQYF
TRBV6-5	many	TRBJ1-6	-	22	TGTGCCAGCAGTTACCGGGCGTCCAGTCGGGGAGAGTGGGCAGGGAGAAATTCACCCCTCCACTTT	CASSYRASSRGEWAGRNSPLHF
TRBV7-8	many	TRBJ2-3	-	16	TGTGCCAGCAGCCCGCCCGGGACCGGCCACACAGATACGCAGTATTTT	CASSPPGTGHTDTQYF
TRBV7-8	many	TRBJ2-3	-	14	TGTGCCAGCAGCTTAATTACTAGCACAGATACGCAGTATTTT	CASSLITSTDTQYF
TRBV6-5	many	TRBJ1-4	-	13	TGTGCCAGCAGTTACAGAGGAAATGAAAAACTGTTTTTT	CASSYRGNEKLFF
TRBV7-6	many	TRBJ2-1	-	13	TGTGCCAGCAGCTCCGGGTTATACAATGAGCAGTTCTTC	CASSSGLYNEQFF
TRBV2	-	TRBJ2-3	-	10	TGTGCCAGCGGGGATTATACGCAGTATTTT	CASGDYTQYF
TRBV7-9	many	TRBJ1-5	-	12	TGTGCCAGCAGCTTCGAGTATCAGCCCCAGCATTTT	CASSFEYQPQHF
TRBV12-3/TRBV12-4	-	TRBJ2-7	-	14	TGTGCCAGCAGTTTTTCCGGGACGGGCCTTGTGCAGTACTTC	CASSFSGTGLVQYF
TRBV12-3/TRBV12-4	few	TRBJ2-3	-	13	TGTGCCAGCAGAAAAATCAGGGCAGATACGCAGTATTTT	CASRKIRADTQYF
TRBV4-3	few	TRBJ2-5	-	13	TGCGCCAGCAGCCAGGACTACCAAGAGACCCAGTACTTC	CASSQDYQETQYF
TRBV20-1	-	TRBJ2-7	-	13	TGCAGTGCTCCCGGACTGGGACCCTACGAGCAGTACTTC	CSAPGLGPYEQYF
TRBV6-2/TRBV6-3	-	TRBJ2-3	TRBD2	14	TGTGCCAGCAGTCCCCTAGCGGGATCAGATACGCAGTATTTT	CASSPLAGSDTQYF
TRBV12-3/TRBV12-4	many	TRBJ1-5	-	15	TGTGCCAGCAGTTTAGGGCAGCTCGTGGGTCAGCCCCAGCATTTT	CASSLGQLVGQPQHF
TRBV4-1	-	TRBJ2-7	-	14	TGCGCCAGCAGCCAAGCCGGGGGCCCCTACGAGCAGTACTTC	CASSQAGGPYEQYF
TRBV7-2	many	TRBJ1-1	-	14	TGTGCCAGCATCGGGTCTAGCTTGAACACTGAAGCTTTCTTT	CASIGSSLNTEAFF
TRBV20-1	-	TRBJ2-7	TRBD1	14	TGCAGTGCTAGCGTTGGGACAGACTCCTACGAGCAGTACTTC	CSASVGTDSYEQYF
TRBV12-3/TRBV12-4	few	TRBJ2-1	TRBD2	15	TGTGCCAGCAGACGGACTAGCGGGAGGGACAATGAGCAGTTCTTC	CASRRTSGRDNEQFF
TRBV6-5	few	TRBJ2-7	-	14	TGTGCCAGCAGACCCCCGGGGAGCTCCTACGAGCAGTACTTC	CASRPPGSSYEQYF
TRBV20-1	-	TRBJ2-5	-	14	TGCAGTGCTACCTCGGGGACCCGGGGGGAGACCCAGTACTTC	CSATSGTRGETQYF
TRBV7-2	many	TRBJ1-3	-	15	TGTGCCAGCAGCTTGGCCCTGAGCTCTGGAAACACCATATATTTT	CASSLALSSGNTIYF
TRBV27	many	TRBJ2-7	-	14	TGTGCCAGCAGTTTAGTAGGGCCCGCATTCGAGCAGTACTTC	CASSLVGPAFEQYF
TRBV28	many	TRBJ2-3	TRBD1	15	TGTGCCAGCAGTGGGACAGAACTGAGCACAGATACGCAGTATTTT	CASSGTELSTDTQYF
TRBV4-1	many	TRBJ1-4	-	15	TGCGCCAGCAGCCAATCGGGAGGGACTAATGAAAAACTGTTTTTT	CASSQSGGTNEKLFF
TRBV25-1	few	TRBJ2-7	TRBD1	15	TGTGCCAGCAGCTACAGGGGGTCGGGTACCTACGAGCAGTACTTC	CASSYRGSGTYEQYF
TRBV20-1	-	TRBJ1-2	-	13	TGCAGTGCTCCCCCCCACGCGCTCTATGGCTACACCTTC	CSAPPHALYGYTF
TRBV7-8	many	TRBJ2-5	TRBD2	23	TGTGCCAGCAGCCACCCCGCCCCGGAGACCACACCGGCTAGCGGGGGGGAGAAAGAGACCCAGTACTTC	CASSHPAPETTPASGGEKETQYF
TRBV20-1	few	TRBJ2-5	-	15	TGCAGTGCTAGAGATCTAGCGCGGGGTTCAGAGACCCAGTACTTC	CSARDLARGSETQYF
TRBV7-2	many	TRBJ2-7	TRBD2	15	TGTGCCAGCAGCTTAGAGGTGACTAGCTTATACGAGCAGTACTTC	CASSLEVTSLYEQYF
TRBV7-2	many	TRBJ1-5	-	15	TGTGCCAGCAGCCCGTCGTGGGGTACAAATCAGCCCCAGCATTTT	CASSPSWGTNQPQHF
TRBV20-1	-	TRBJ2-7	-	13	TGCAGTGCTAGAGACAGGATCTACTACGAGCAGTACTTC	CSARDRIYYEQYF
TRBV7-9	-	TRBJ2-4	-	13	TGTGCCAGCCAAGGTGGGGCCAAAAACATTCAGTACTTC	CASQGGAKNIQYF
TRBV6-2/TRBV6-3	-	TRBJ2-7	-	13	TGTGCCAGCTATGGGCGGAGCTCCTACGAGCAGTACTTC	CASYGRSSYEQYF
TRBV11-2	-	TRBJ1-3	TRBD1	15	TGTGCCAGCAGCAAAACAGGGGCAAGGGGAAACACCATATATTTT	CASSKTGARGNTIYF
TRBV7-6	many	TRBJ2-7	-	14	TGTGCCAGCAGCCCCGGGGGTGCCTTGGTCGAGCAGTACTTC	CASSPGGALVEQYF
TRBV5-6	few	TRBJ2-7	TRBD1	16	TGTGCCAGCAGCTCAGCCGGGACAGGGGGCACCTACGAGCAGTACTTC	CASSSAGTGGTYEQYF
TRBV11-2	-	TRBJ2-3	-	10	TGTGCCAGCAAGATGGATACGCAGTATTTT	CASKMDTQYF
TRBV28	-	TRBJ2-3	TRBD1	19	TGTGCCAGCAGTTTATACGGTCCAGGGACAGTCACTAGCACAGATACGCAGTATTTT	CASSLYGPGTVTSTDTQYF
TRBV7-8	many	TRBJ1-3	-	16	TGTGCCAGCAGCTTTTGGACGGCAGACTCTGGAAACACCATATATTTT	CASSFWTADSGNTIYF
TRBV5-5	few	TRBJ1-4	-	15	TGTGCCAGCAGCTTGGGTGGCAGGTTTAATGAAAAACTGTTTTTT	CASSLGGRFNEKLFF
TRBV11-2	few	TRBJ2-7	TRBD2	16	TGTGCCAGCAGCTCTGGTAGCGGGAGGGCCATTTACGAGCAGTACTTC	CASSSGSGRAIYEQYF
TRBV5-6	few	TRBJ1-1	-	14	TGTGCCAGCAGCCAGTCGGGGTCGACGTATGAAGCTTTCTTT	CASSQSGSTYEAFF
TRBV7-2	few	TRBJ2-5	-	14	TGTGCCAGCAGCCGTCGGGGGATACAAGAGACCCAGTACTTC	CASSRRGIQETQYF